This passage covers 19 T cell receptor beta chains from one sample sequenced in a study of shared clonotypes between healthy human individuals. The assay was immunoSEQ multiplex PCR, and TCRdb's table has in-frame clones only and misses some. The sample has a few million clones; approximately 96% are singletons. What was sequenced was naive CD4+ T cells sorted from blood. Sample subset: CD45RA+ positively selected. These receptors were taken from a man younger than 30 in good health.

The chain combines TRBV27 with TRBJ2-6, with TRBD1 matching over 10 bases. With V trimmed by 5 bases and J by 2 bases, 6 bases remained unmatched. The CDR3 totals 17 residues. The germline V gene encodes CDR1 MNHEY and CDR2 SMNVEV (reference sequence). CDR3 bases: TGTGCCAGCAGTGCCAGGGACAGGGGAGCTGGGGCCAACGTCCTGACTTTC. This encodes CASSARDRGAGANVLTF.

V gene TRBV10-3 combines with J gene TRBJ1-2, with 9 bases fitting TRBD1. Trimming removed 9 bases from V and 6 bases from J; junction bases left unmatched: 14. Germline lookup yields CDR1 ENHRY and CDR2 SYGVKD. The CDR3 loop spans 15 amino acids. CDR3 sequence: CAIQPGQGEEDGYTF. In DNA form, the CDR3 reads TGTGCCATTCAACCGGGACAGGGTGAGGAGGATGGCTACACCTTC.

The CDR3 reads CASRREPGPDTQYF. Written as DNA, the CDR3 is TGTGCCAGCAGACGCGAGCCGGGGCCAGATACGCAGTATTTT. This chain connects TRBV28 to TRBJ2-3, with D possibly called TRBD1 or TRBD2 (5 bases each). Deletions cut 6 bases from V and 4 bases from J, with 14 bases between. The CDR3 is 14 residues long. Germline V gene sequence: CDR1 MDHEN, CDR2 SYDVKM. The variable domain in full, with the rest retrieved from reference TRBV28 and TRBJ2-3, is DVKVTQSSRYLVKRTGEKVFLECVQDMDHENMFWYRQDPGLGLRLIYFSYDVKMKEKGDIPEGYSVSREKKERFSLILESASTNQTSMYLCASRREPGPDTQYFGPGTRLTVL.

This chain joins TRBV25-1 and TRBJ2-1; 10 bases are shared with TRBD1. CDR3 size: 15 residues. Germline lookup yields CDR1 MGHDK and CDR2 SYGVNS. Trimming took 3 bases from V and 7 from J; bases not matched to a gene: 6. CDR3 in amino acids: CASSERTGGKNEQFF. Written as DNA, the CDR3 is TGTGCCAGCAGTGAGCGGACAGGGGGAAAAAATGAGCAGTTCTTC.

The rearrangement joins TRBV5-6 to TRBJ2-5; D gene unclear. CDR1 and CDR2 (germline): SGHDT, YYEEEE. With 1 base removed from V and 5 bases from J, the gap between germline ends came to 12 bases. The CDR3 loop spans 14 amino acids. The CDR3 nucleotides are TGTGCCAGCAGCTTGTTTCATGCTCCCGAGACCCAGTACTTC. This translates into CASSLFHAPETQYF.

The genes are TRBV28 and TRBJ1-5, with 7 bases aligning to TRBD1. CDR3 length equals 17 residues. Per the germline V gene, CDR1 is MDHEN and CDR2 is SYDVKM. Losses at the gene ends were 4 bases for V and 4 bases for J; bases not matched to a gene: 13. Written as DNA, the CDR3 is TGTGCCAGCAGTTCGCACAGGGGTGAGACTTTGAATCAGCCCCAGCATTTT. The encoded protein is CASSSHRGETLNQPQHF.

The chain uses TRBV27 and TRBJ2-1; TRBD2 is a possible D gene (5 bases). CDR3 size: 12 residues. The germline gives CDR1 MNHEY, CDR2 SMNVEV (reference sequence). Trimming cost V 5 bases and J 9 bases, with 11 bases left between them. The DNA for the CDR3 is TGTGCCAGCAGTACCGACCGGGGTGAGCAGTTCTTC. This codes for CASSTDRGEQFF.

This chain joins TRBV6-5 and TRBJ2-7, with 7 bases that match TRBD2. V trimming: 6 bases; J trimming: 5 bases; junction bases outside the gene matches: 7. CDR3 length: 13 amino acids. Germline V gene data show CDR1 as MNHEY and CDR2 as SVGAGI. CDR3 in DNA: TGTGCCAGCAGGCCGGGGGGAGGCCACGAGCAGTACTTC. Protein sequence: CASRPGGGHEQYF.

The chain recombines TRBV6-5 with TRBJ2-1; TRBD1 agrees at 8 bases. Germline assignment: CDR1 MNHEY and CDR2 SVGAGI. J lost 5 bases, V lost 4 bases, and 7 bases had no gene match. There are 15 residues in the CDR3. The CDR3 DNA follows: TGTGCCAGCAGTTCTCGACAGGGGTTGGACAATGAGCAGTTCTTC. Its translation: CASSSRQGLDNEQFF.

The rearrangement links TRBV28 to TRBJ1-1, with D hard to call. The V gene's germline CDR1 is MDHEN and CDR2 SYDVKM. This CDR3 contains 11 residues. The V end was cut by 3 bases, the J end by 11 bases, with 10 bases between. Here the CDR3 reads CASSLRYQAFF. CDR3 nucleotides: TGTGCCAGCAGTTTGAGGTATCAGGCTTTCTTT.

The chain couples TRBV7-9 to TRBJ2-5; 8 nucleotides align to TRBD2. Per germline, CDR1 SEHNR and CDR2 FQNEAQ (reference sequence). The CDR3 is made up of 15 amino acids. V gave up 5 bases and J gave up 5 bases; unmatched junction bases: 10. This CDR3 is CASSIRAGVEETQYF. The CDR3 DNA follows: TGTGCCAGCAGCATAAGAGCGGGGGTGGAGGAGACCCAGTACTTC.

This rearrangement joins TRBV7-8 to TRBJ1-5; D is undetermined. V lost 0 bases and J lost 1, with 10 bases in between. The CDR3 is 16 amino acids. Germline CDR1 SGHVS, CDR2 FQNEAQ. For the CDR3, the DNA is TGTGCCAGCAGCTTAGCGCCGGGAGGGAGCAATCAGCCCCAGCATTTT. This encodes CASSLAPGGSNQPQHF. Full variable domain (rest looked up from reference TRBV7-8 and TRBJ1-5): GAGVSQSPRYKVAKRGQDVALRCDPISGHVSLFWYQQALGQGPEFLTYFQNEAQLDKSGLPSDRFFAERPEGSVSTLKIQRTQQEDSAVYLCASSLAPGGSNQPQHFGDGTRLSIL.

V is TRBV5-1 and J is TRBJ2-4; 7 bases line up with TRBD1. Trimming took 1 base from V and 0 from J; bases not matched to a gene: 4. Germline lookup yields CDR1 SGHRS and CDR2 YFSETQ. This CDR3 is built from 16 residues. As DNA, the CDR3 is TGCGCCAGCAGCTTGCCCGGGACAGTAGCCAAAAACATTCAGTACTTC. It codes for CASSLPGTVAKNIQYF.

The chain uses TRBV19 and TRBJ1-2; D remains unclear. Per the germline V gene, CDR1 is LNHDA and CDR2 is SQIVND (reference sequence). The CDR3 loop spans 15 amino acids. Deletions cut 7 bases from V and 0 bases from J, with 15 bases between. As DNA, the CDR3 is TGTGCCAGTAAATTGACGGAAGGCCCTAACTATGGCTACACCTTC. This encodes CASKLTEGPNYGYTF.

The chain recombines TRBV30 with TRBJ1-6; tentatively, D is TRBD1 (5 bases). Trimming took off 8 bases at V and 5 bases at J, with 10 bases between the two ends. This CDR3 region has 12 residues. Germline lookup yields CDR1 GTSNPN and CDR2 SVGIG (reference sequence). CDR3 amino acids: CATLRDNSPLHF. The CDR3, as DNA: TGTGCCACTCTCAGGGATAATTCACCCCTCCACTTT. Combining the CDR3 with reference TRBV30 and TRBJ1-6 gives the whole variable domain SQTIHQWPATLVQPVGSPLSLECTVEGTSNPNLYWYRQAAGRGLQLLFYSVGIGQISSEVPQNLSASRPQDRQFILSSKKLLLSDSGFYLCATLRDNSPLHFGNGTRLTVT.

The rearrangement joins TRBV6-5 to TRBJ1-3, with D possibly matching TRBD1 (5 bases). Germline V gene lookup returns CDR1 MNHEY and CDR2 SVGAGI. V lost 2 bases and J 0 bases, leaving 11 bases between the germline ends. This CDR3 region has 16 residues. The CDR3 region is CASSYGGSGSGNTIYF. CDR3 coding DNA: TGTGCCAGCAGTTACGGGGGATCAGGCTCTGGAAACACCATATATTTT.

The chain carries TRBV7-2 and TRBJ2-7; 8 bases align to TRBD2. V lost 5 bases and J lost 7; bases outside the gene matches: 13. The CDR3 consists of 15 residues. Germline-derived CDR1 and CDR2 are SGHTA and FQGNSA. The CDR3 bases are TGTGCCAGCAGCCTTACCGGGACTAGAACAGAAGAGCAGTACTTC. It translates to CASSLTGTRTEEQYF.

This clone showed up just a few times. The rearrangement links TRBV30 to TRBJ1-4; 8 bases align to TRBD1. The junction had 7 bases not matched to a gene; V was cut back by 0 bases and J by 7 bases. This CDR3 spans 15 amino acids. CDR1 GTSNPN and CDR2 SVGIG come from the germline V gene (reference sequence). The CDR3 loop is CAWSVNRGMGEKLFF. The DNA for the CDR3 is TGTGCCTGGAGTGTAAACAGGGGGATGGGTGAAAAACTGTTTTTT.

This chain connects TRBV27 to TRBJ1-2; TRBD1 might be the D (5 bases). Trimming left V 2 bases short and J 7 bases short, with 11 bases between. Germline CDR1 and CDR2: MNHEY and SMNVEV (reference sequence). The CDR3 is 13 amino acids. Here the CDR3 reads CASSLQGPFGYTF. CDR3 DNA sequence: TGTGCCAGCAGTTTACAGGGTCCTTTTGGCTACACCTTC.